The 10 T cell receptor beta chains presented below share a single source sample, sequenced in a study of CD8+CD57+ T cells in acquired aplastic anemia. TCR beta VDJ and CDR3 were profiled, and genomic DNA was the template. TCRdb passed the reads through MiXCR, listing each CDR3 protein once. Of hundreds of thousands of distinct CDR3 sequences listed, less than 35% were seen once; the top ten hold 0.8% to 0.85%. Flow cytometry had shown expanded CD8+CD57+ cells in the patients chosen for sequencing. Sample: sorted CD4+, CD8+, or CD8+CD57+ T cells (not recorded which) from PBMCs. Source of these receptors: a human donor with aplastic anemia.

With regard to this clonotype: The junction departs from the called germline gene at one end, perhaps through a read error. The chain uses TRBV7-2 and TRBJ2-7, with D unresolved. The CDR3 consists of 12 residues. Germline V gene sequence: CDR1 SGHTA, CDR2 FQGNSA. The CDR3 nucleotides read TGTGCCAGCAGCCTGACAAGCTACGAGCAGCACTTC. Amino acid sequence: CASSLTSYEQHF.

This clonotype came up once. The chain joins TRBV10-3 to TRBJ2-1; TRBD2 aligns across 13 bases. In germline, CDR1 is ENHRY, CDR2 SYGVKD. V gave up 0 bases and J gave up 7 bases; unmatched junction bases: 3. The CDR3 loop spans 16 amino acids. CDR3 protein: CAISESGTSGANEQFF. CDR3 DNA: TGTGCCATCAGTGAGTCCGGGACTAGCGGGGCTAATGAGCAGTTCTTC.

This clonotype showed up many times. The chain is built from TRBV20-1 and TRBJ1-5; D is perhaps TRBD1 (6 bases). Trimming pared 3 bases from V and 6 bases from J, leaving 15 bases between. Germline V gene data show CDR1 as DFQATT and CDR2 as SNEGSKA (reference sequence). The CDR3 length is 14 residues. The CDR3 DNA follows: TGCAGTGCTAGCGGGGACATTATCGTTCAGCCCCAGCATTTT. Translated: CSASGDIIVQPQHF.

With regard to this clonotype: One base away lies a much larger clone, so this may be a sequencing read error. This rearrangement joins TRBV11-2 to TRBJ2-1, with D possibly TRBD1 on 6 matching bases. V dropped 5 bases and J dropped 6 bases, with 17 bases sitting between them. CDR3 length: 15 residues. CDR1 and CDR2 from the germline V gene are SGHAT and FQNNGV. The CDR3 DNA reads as TGTGCCAGCAGCCGACAGGCACTTTTGGGCAATGAGCAGTTCTTC. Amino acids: CASSRQALLGNEQFF.

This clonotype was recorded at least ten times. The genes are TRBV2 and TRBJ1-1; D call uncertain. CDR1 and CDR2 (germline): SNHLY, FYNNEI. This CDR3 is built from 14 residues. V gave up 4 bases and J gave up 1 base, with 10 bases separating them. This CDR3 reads CASSVTIGNTEAFF. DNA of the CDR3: TGTGCCAGCAGTGTGACCATAGGGAACACTGAAGCTTTCTTT. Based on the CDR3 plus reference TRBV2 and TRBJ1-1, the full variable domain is EPEVTQTPSHQVTQMGQEVILRCVPISNHLYFYWYRQILGQKVEFLVSFYNNEISEKSEIFDDQFSVERPDGSNFTLKIRSTKLEDSAMYFCASSVTIGNTEAFFGQGTRLTVV.

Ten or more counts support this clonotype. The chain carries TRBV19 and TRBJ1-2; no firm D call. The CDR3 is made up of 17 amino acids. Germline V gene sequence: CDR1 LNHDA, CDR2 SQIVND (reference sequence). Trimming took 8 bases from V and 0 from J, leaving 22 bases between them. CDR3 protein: CASSFWGRLGANYGYTF. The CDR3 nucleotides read TGTGCCAGTTCGTTTTGGGGTCGGCTTGGAGCTAACTATGGCTACACCTTC.

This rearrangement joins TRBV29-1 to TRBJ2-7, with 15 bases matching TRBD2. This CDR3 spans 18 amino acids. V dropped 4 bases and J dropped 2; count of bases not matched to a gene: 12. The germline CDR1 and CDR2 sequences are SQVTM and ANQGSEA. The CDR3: CSVGNPGGLAGGAYEQYF. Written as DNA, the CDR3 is TGCAGCGTTGGCAACCCAGGGGGACTAGCGGGGGGCGCCTACGAGCAGTACTTC.

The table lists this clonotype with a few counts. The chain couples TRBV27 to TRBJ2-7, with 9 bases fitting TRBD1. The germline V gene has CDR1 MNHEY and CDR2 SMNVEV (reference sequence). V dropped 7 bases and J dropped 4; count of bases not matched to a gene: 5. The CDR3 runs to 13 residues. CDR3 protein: CASIATGGYEQYF. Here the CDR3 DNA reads TGTGCCAGCATCGCGACAGGGGGGTACGAGCAGTACTTC.

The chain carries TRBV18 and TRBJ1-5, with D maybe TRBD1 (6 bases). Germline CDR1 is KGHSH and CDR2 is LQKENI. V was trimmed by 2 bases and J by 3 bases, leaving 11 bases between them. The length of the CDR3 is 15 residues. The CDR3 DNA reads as TGTGCCAGCTCACCAACTGGACAGTTCAATCAGCCCCAGCATTTT. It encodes CASSPTGQFNQPQHF. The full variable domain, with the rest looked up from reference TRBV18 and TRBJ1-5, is NAGVMQNPRHLVRRRGQEARLRCSPMKGHSHVYWYRQLPEEGLKFMVYLQKENIIDESGMPKERFSAEFPKEGPSILRIQQVVRGDSAAYFCASSPTGQFNQPQHFGDGTRLSIL.

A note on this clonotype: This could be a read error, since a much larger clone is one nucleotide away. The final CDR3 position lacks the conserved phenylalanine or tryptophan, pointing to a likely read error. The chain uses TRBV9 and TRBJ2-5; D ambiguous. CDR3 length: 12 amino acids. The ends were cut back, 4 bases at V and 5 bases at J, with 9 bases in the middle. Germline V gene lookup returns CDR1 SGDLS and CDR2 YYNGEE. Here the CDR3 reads CASSSQTETQYL. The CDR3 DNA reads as TGTGCCAGCAGCTCCCAGACTGAGACCCAGTACCTC.